This T cell receptor beta chain was documented in a study of T cell responses to AZD1222 COVID-19 vaccine. With 6 bases removed from V and 4 bases from J, the gap between germline ends came to 6 bases. The CDR3 loop spans 11 amino acids. Germline V gene lookup returns CDR1 SNHLY and CDR2 FYNNEI. Some clones are missing from TCRdb's copy, which holds only in-frame ones; the method was immunoSEQ multiplex PCR. The table shows 90,000 to 140,000 clones, with 89% occurring only once. This clone has a single count. This receptor was obtained from an adult who received the AZD1222 COVID-19 vaccine. The specimen comprised peripheral blood, sampled 28 days after the second AZD1222 dose. V usage is TRBV2 and J usage is TRBJ2-5, with a possible D match to TRBD2 (6 bases). CDR3 region: CASRLAETQYF. DNA for the CDR3: TGTGCCAGCAGACTAGCAGAGACCCAGTACTTC.